The 3 T cell receptor beta chains reported below all come from one sample, sequenced in a study of control samples from healthy donors and cancer patients (dated by TCRdb to about 2020). Library preparation was by the immunoSEQ multiplex PCR assay. TCRdb retrieved this table from immuneACCESS and kept in-frame rearrangements only. Not all clones are present; in checked studies, unresolved V genes account for under half, and no reason is known for the remainder. The sample includes roughly 140,000 clones, with around 90% observed a single time. The ten largest clones take up 4.9% of the sample. Sequencing input: blood. The receptors stem from a man aged 25-45 years in good health.

This clone has only one observation. This chain uses TRBV7-8 with TRBJ1-1, with a possible D match to TRBD1 (5 bases). Per the germline V gene, CDR1 is SGHVS and CDR2 is FQNEAQ. CDR3 length: 15 amino acids. V was clipped by 7 bases and J by 1 base, with 16 bases between them. The CDR3 reads CASTPTERGNTEAFF. The CDR3 DNA is TGTGCCAGCACCCCAACGGAGAGGGGGAACACTGAAGCTTTCTTT.

This chain links TRBV29-1 with TRBJ2-5, with 8 bases lining up with TRBD1. V trimming: 7 bases; J trimming: 1 base; junction bases outside the gene matches: 2. The CDR3 runs 12 residues. Germline-derived CDR1 and CDR2 are SQVTM and ANQGSEA. CDR3 residues: CSGTGIQETQYF. The DNA of the CDR3 is TGCAGCGGGACAGGGATCCAAGAGACCCAGTACTTC. Based on the CDR3 plus reference TRBV29-1 and TRBJ2-5, the full variable domain is SAVISQKPSRDICQRGTSLTIQCQVDSQVTMMFWYRQQPGQSLTLIATANQGSEATYESGFVIDKFPISRPNLTFSTLTVSNMSPEDSSIYLCSGTGIQETQYFGPGTRLLVL.

This CDR3 is CASSLDRGGHNEQFF. DNA of the CDR3: TGTGCCAGCAGCTTAGACAGGGGGGGGCACAATGAGCAGTTCTTC. This rearrangement joins TRBV7-2 to TRBJ2-1, with D possibly matching TRBD1 (8 bases). The germline V gene encodes CDR1 SGHTA and CDR2 FQGNSA. CDR3 size: 15 residues. V was trimmed by 1 base and J by 5 bases, leaving 12 bases between them. The whole variable domain, remainder taken from reference TRBV7-2 and TRBJ2-1, is GAGVSQSPSNKVTEKGKDVELRCDPISGHTALYWYRQSLGQGLEFLIYFQGNSAPDKSGLPSDRFSAERTGGSVSTLTIQRTQQEDSAVYLCASSLDRGGHNEQFFGPGTRLTVL.